This TCR beta chain was observed in a study of CD8+CD57+ T cells in acquired aplastic anemia. Profiling that covered TCR beta VDJ and CDR3 relied on genomic DNA as its template. MiXCR, applied by TCRdb to the reads, yields one record per CDR3 protein. The sample has some 410,000 distinct CDR3 sequences; 55% to 75% are singletons. The V gene's germline CDR1 is DFQATT and CDR2 SNEGSKA (reference sequence). This CDR3 has 14 amino acids. The V end lost 5 bases, the J end lost 7 bases, and 19 bases lay between the germline ends. This sequence was found in a human donor in good health, serving as a control. Material: sorted CD4+, CD8+, or CD8+CD57+ T cells (not recorded which) from PBMCs. V gene TRBV20-1 combines with J gene TRBJ2-3; D uncertain. The CDR3 nucleotides are TGCAGTGCTCTGGGCCCGTTGATGAACAATACGCAGTATTTT. It encodes CSALGPLMNNTQYF.